The rows below give T cell receptor beta chains drawn from one sample of a study of cytomegalovirus exposure and HLA in healthy donors. Clones were sequenced by immunoSEQ multiplex PCR, and TCRdb holds only the in-frame ones, with some missing. The sample includes around 140,000 clones, 66% of them seen just once. Sequencing used PBMCs. These receptors all stem from a woman aged 60-70 years in good health and CMV-seronegative. The CDR3 runs from the conserved cysteine through the conserved F or W. A D gene is named only where the DNA matches it firmly. Clone size is stated in some rows and not others, as once, few, many or a class when expanded.

d_gene	abundance	v_gene	j_gene	CDR3nt	CDR3aa
TRBD1	once	TRBV19	TRBJ1-2	TGTGCCAGTAGTATTATCGGGACAGGGGTAAAAGTAGGCTACACCTTC	CASSIIGTGVKVGYTF
TRBD2	.	TRBV5-1	TRBJ2-5	TGCGCCAGCAGCTTGGCCACAGCGGGGAAAGGGGAGACCCAGTACTTC	CASSLATAGKGETQYF
.	.	TRBV5-1	TRBJ1-3	TGCGCCAGCAGCTTGGCAGGAGGTGGAAACACCATATATTTT	CASSLAGGGNTIYF
.	.	TRBV25-1	TRBJ1-2	TGTGCCAGCAGTCCGGCGGGAAACTATGGCTACACCTTC	CASSPAGNYGYTF
.	.	TRBV7-3	TRBJ2-4	TGTGCCAGCAGCCCAGCCCCAGGCTCCAAAAACATTCAGTACTTC	CASSPAPGSKNIQYF
.	few	TRBV5-1	TRBJ2-1	TGCGCCAGCAGCTTGGGGGTTAGCGTCACCTACAATGAGCAGTTCTTC	CASSLGVSVTYNEQFF
TRBD1	.	TRBV5-6	TRBJ1-4	TGTGCCAGCAGTCCCGGGACAGCCATTGAAAAACTGTTTTTT	CASSPGTAIEKLFF
.	once	TRBV5-6	TRBJ1-5	TGTGCCAGCAGCTTTAGAGGGGGAAGCAATCAGCCCCAGCATTTT	CASSFRGGSNQPQHF
.	few	TRBV4-2	TRBJ2-7	TGTGCCAGCAGCCAAGATTTGAGGGCTAGCAGCTACGAGCAGTACTTC	CASSQDLRASSYEQYF
TRBD1	.	TRBV28	TRBJ2-5	TGTGCCAGCAGTCTCCCGACAGGGACAGAGACCCAGTACTTC	CASSLPTGTETQYF
TRBD1	.	TRBV27	TRBJ1-2	TGTGCCAGCAGTTTAGAGGGACAGGGGGCAGGGTATGGCTACACCTTC	CASSLEGQGAGYGYTF
.	many	TRBV7-3	TRBJ1-1	TGTGCCAGCAGCCTCGGGATAACGAACACTGAAGCTTTCTTT	CASSLGITNTEAFF
TRBD2	few	TRBV4-1	TRBJ2-1	TGCGCCAGCGGGGTGTTAGGACTAGCGGGGGGGTACAATGAGCAGTTCTTC	CASGVLGLAGGYNEQFF
.	.	TRBV7-8	TRBJ2-3	TGTGCCAGCAGCTTAGGACAGCGCACAGATACGCAGTATTTT	CASSLGQRTDTQYF
.	.	TRBV7-8	TRBJ2-7	TGTGCCAGCAGCTTAATCCAGGGTAGTCACGAGCAGTACTTC	CASSLIQGSHEQYF
.	.	TRBV11-3	TRBJ1-1	TGTGCCAGCAGTCACGGGGGGAACACTGAAGCTTTCTTT	CASSHGGNTEAFF
TRBD2	few	TRBV6-5	TRBJ2-3	TGTGCCAGCAGCCCCGGACTAGCGGGAACAGATACGCAGTATTTT	CASSPGLAGTDTQYF
.	.	TRBV28	TRBJ1-5	TGTGCCAGCAGTTTCTCACAGGGCAGACAGCCCCAGCATTTT	CASSFSQGRQPQHF
TRBD1	once	TRBV9	TRBJ2-7	TGTGCCAGCAGCCCTCGGACAGGGGGATCAAGACAGTACTTC	CASSPRTGGSRQYF
TRBD2	.	TRBV18	TRBJ2-1	TGTGCCAGCTCCCCTCTAGCGGGGGGGAACAATGAGCAGTTCTTC	CASSPLAGGNNEQFF
.	.	TRBV5-6	TRBJ1-3	TGTGCCAGCAGCTTGGACGCAGGGCTTAGCTCTGGAAACACCATATATTTT	CASSLDAGLSSGNTIYF
.	.	TRBV5-1	TRBJ2-5	TGCGCCAGCAGCTTGGGACTAGGTCAAGAGACCCAGTACTTC	CASSLGLGQETQYF
TRBD1	.	TRBV19	TRBJ1-4	TGTGCCAGTAGTCTCGACAGGGGCTTTGGAAAACTGTTTTTT	CASSLDRGFGKLFF
TRBD2	.	TRBV5-1	TRBJ2-1	TGCGCCAGCAGCCTGGGACTAGCGGGGGGCCGATCAACTTACAATGAGCAGTTCTTC	CASSLGLAGGRSTYNEQFF
TRBD2	.	TRBV11-2	TRBJ2-5	TGTGCCAGCAGTACGGGACTAGCGGGGGGGGCCTCGGAGACCCAGTACTTC	CASSTGLAGGASETQYF
TRBD1	few	TRBV5-1	TRBJ1-2	TGCGCCAGCAGCACCGGGGACAGGGTGAACTATGGCTACACCTTC	CASSTGDRVNYGYTF
TRBD1	once	TRBV5-1	TRBJ1-2	TGCGCCAGCACCCGGGACAGGGGTTATGGCTACACCTTC	CASTRDRGYGYTF
TRBD1	.	TRBV27	TRBJ2-7	TGTGCCAGCAGCTTAGGTAGCCCGGGACAGTCATACTACGAGCAGTACTTC	CASSLGSPGQSYYEQYF
.	once	TRBV5-1	TRBJ1-1	TGCGCCAGCAGCTTCGCGGGGGGCGGCATGAACACTGAAGCTTTCTTT	CASSFAGGGMNTEAFF
TRBD1	.	TRBV19	TRBJ2-2	TGTGCCAGTAGTCCACAGGGGATAGGGACCGGGGAGCTGTTTTTT	CASSPQGIGTGELFF
.	.	TRBV15	TRBJ2-1	TGTGCCACCAGCAGAGGGGGGCCTTCCTACAATGAGCAGTTCTTC	CATSRGGPSYNEQFF
.	.	TRBV18	TRBJ2-3	TGTGCCAGCTCTCAAACAGATACGCAGTATTTT	CASSQTDTQYF
.	few	TRBV14	TRBJ1-1	TGTGCCAGCAGCACACGACCAGGCACTGAAGCTTTCTTT	CASSTRPGTEAFF
.	.	TRBV5-3	TRBJ1-5	TGTGCCAGCAGCTTGGGGGGCTTAGACAATCAGCCCCAGCATTTT	CASSLGGLDNQPQHF
TRBD1	.	TRBV7-9	TRBJ1-2	TGTGCCAGCAGCTCGATGGACAGGGAACCCTATGGCTACACCTTC	CASSSMDREPYGYTF
TRBD2	.	TRBV5-6	TRBJ2-3	TGTGCCAGCGTCTCGGGAGGGGTCGGCACAGATACGCAGTATTTT	CASVSGGVGTDTQYF
TRBD2	.	TRBV7-2	TRBJ2-7	TGTGCCAGCAGCTTAGGAGGACTAGTCGACTACGAGCAGTACTTC	CASSLGGLVDYEQYF
TRBD2	.	TRBV5-1	TRBJ2-2	TGCGCCAGCAGCCTCCTAGCGGGACCCACCGGGGAGCTGTTTTTT	CASSLLAGPTGELFF
.	few	TRBV5-4	TRBJ1-4	TGTGCCAGCAGCTTAGGCCAGGGGATAAATGAAAAACTGTTTTTT	CASSLGQGINEKLFF
.	.	TRBV13	TRBJ2-2	TGTGCCGGCAGCCTACGACTCTCCGGGGAGCTGTTTTTT	CAGSLRLSGELFF
.	.	TRBV9	TRBJ2-7	TGTGCCAGCAGCGTAGCCGGGACTGGTAGTGGGGAGCAGTACTTC	CASSVAGTGSGEQYF
.	.	TRBV28	TRBJ1-1	TGTGCCAGCAGTTTGCCATTGCTGCAGGCTGAAGCTTTCTTT	CASSLPLLQAEAFF
TRBD1	few	TRBV10-3	TRBJ1-1	TGTGCCATCAGTGTCTCCGGGACAGGGAACACTGAAGCTTTCTTT	CAISVSGTGNTEAFF
.	once	TRBV15	TRBJ2-1	TGTGCCACCAGCAGAGCTTCGAGGAGCGATGAGCAGTTCTTC	CATSRASRSDEQFF
.	.	TRBV5-4	TRBJ2-2	TGTGCCAGCAGCCCGGAGGGGGGGGCAGCCGGGGAGCTGTTTTTT	CASSPEGGAAGELFF
.	few	TRBV5-6	TRBJ2-2	TGTGCCAGCAGCTTGGCTGTCGCCGGGGAGCTGTTTTTT	CASSLAVAGELFF
.	.	TRBV14	TRBJ2-2	TGTGCCAGCAGCCAAGATGTCATCGGGGAGCTGTTTTTT	CASSQDVIGELFF
TRBD2	.	TRBV2	TRBJ2-2	TGTGCCAGCAGTCTCGGGGGGGGCCGCGGGGAGCTGTTTTTT	CASSLGGGRGELFF
.	.	TRBV9	TRBJ2-5	TGTGCCAGCAGCCCAGGGCCCGGCTCCCAAGAGACCCAGTACTTC	CASSPGPGSQETQYF
TRBD1	.	TRBV2	TRBJ2-5	TGTGCCAGCAGTGGGACAGGGAGGGAGACCCAGTACTTC	CASSGTGRETQYF
.	.	TRBV9	TRBJ2-2	TGTGCCAGCAGCTACCTGGGGGCCACCGGGGAGCTGTTTTTT	CASSYLGATGELFF
TRBD2	once	TRBV28	TRBJ2-7	TGTGCCAGCAGTTTGGGGCTCGGACGAGGGAGGGACCTCTCCTACGAGCAGTACTTC	CASSLGLGRGRDLSYEQYF
TRBD1	.	TRBV5-4	TRBJ2-2	TGTGCCAGCAGCACTTGGACAGGGGACACCGGGGAGCTGTTTTTT	CASSTWTGDTGELFF
.	.	TRBV6-6	TRBJ2-1	TGTGCCAGCAGTTATGCGGAGAGGACAGCGCAGTTCTTC	CASSYAERTAQFF
.	few	TRBV11-3	TRBJ2-1	TGTGCCAGCAGCGTAGGTAGCCATGAGCAGTTCTTC	CASSVGSHEQFF
.	.	TRBV2	TRBJ2-7	TGTGCCAGCGGGGAACTAGGGATAGCCTACGAGCAGTACTTC	CASGELGIAYEQYF
TRBD1	.	TRBV19	TRBJ1-1	TGTGCCAGTAGTCTCGTAAGGGGGCGGGGCACTGAAGCTTTCTTT	CASSLVRGRGTEAFF
TRBD2	.	TRBV19	TRBJ2-1	TGTGCCAGTGGGGCTAGCGGGACTTCCTACAATGAGCAGTTCTTC	CASGASGTSYNEQFF
.	.	TRBV4-1	TRBJ2-1	TGCGCCAGCAGCCAAGATCTTAGCGCCTCGACATACAATGAGCAGTTCTTC	CASSQDLSASTYNEQFF
.	.	TRBV7-2	TRBJ2-2	TGTGCCAGCAGCTCGGGGGTCCTCACCGGGGAGCTGTTTTTT	CASSSGVLTGELFF